What follows are 18 T cell receptor beta chains derived from one specimen sequenced in a study of a mutant IDH1 vaccine in newly diagnosed glioma. Only in-frame clones appear in the TCRdb table, and some are missing; sequencing was by immunoSEQ multiplex PCR. The data contain about 42,000 clones, about 83% of them singletons. Antigens of these TCRs are unknown. The time point was: week 35, safety follow-up. One vaccine dose held 300 ug of mutant IDH1 20-mer peptide and came with topical imiquimod. This specimen consisted of PBMCs, obtained from a glioma patient whose treatment included an IDH1 peptide vaccine. All receptors derive from a woman aged 45-65 years with glioma.

This chain joins TRBV9 and TRBJ2-7, with 7 bases lining up with TRBD1. Germline CDR1 SGDLS, CDR2 YYNGEE. The CDR3 loop spans 13 amino acids. With V trimmed by 3 bases and J by 6 bases, 6 bases remained unmatched. The CDR3 reads CASSAPTGFEQYF. The CDR3 DNA sequence: TGTGCCAGCAGCGCACCGACAGGGTTCGAGCAGTACTTC.

The chain has TRBV6-1 and TRBJ2-7; 9 bases align to TRBD1. After removal of 3 bases from V and 3 bases from J, the junction contained 0 bases not matched to a gene. Looked up from germline, CDR1 is MNHNS and CDR2 is SASEGT. The CDR3 is 13 residues long. The DNA of the CDR3 is TGTGCCAGCAGTGAGGACAGGGGCTACGAGCAGTACTTC. It specifies CASSEDRGYEQYF.

This rearrangement joins TRBV27 to TRBJ2-3; D perhaps matches TRBD2 (6 bases). CDR3 length: 16 amino acids. V lost 6 bases, J lost 2 bases, and 18 bases lay in between. The germline gives CDR1 MNHEY, CDR2 SMNVEV (reference sequence). The chain's CDR3 is CASRFTISGNTDTQYF. The CDR3 nucleotides read TGTGCCAGCAGATTCACGATTAGCGGTAACACAGATACGCAGTATTTT.

This rearrangement joins TRBV6-5 to TRBJ2-7; no clear D. This CDR3 has 14 amino acids. V lost 7 bases, J lost 4 bases, and 17 bases lay in between. Germline V lookup: CDR1 MNHEY, CDR2 SVGAGI. As DNA, the CDR3 is TGTGCCAGCACATCCGGGTCCTCCAATTACGAGCAGTACTTC. It yields the protein CASTSGSSNYEQYF.

V and J are TRBV30 and TRBJ2-1; D is ambiguous. The CDR3 covers 11 residues. Germline values: CDR1 GTSNPN, CDR2 SVGIG (reference sequence). Trimming pared 3 bases from V and 9 bases from J, leaving 9 bases between. CDR3 amino acids: CAWRNVVEQFF. DNA for the CDR3: TGTGCCTGGAGGAATGTGGTTGAGCAGTTCTTC.

The chain is built from TRBV5-1 and TRBJ2-7; tentatively, D is TRBD1 (5 bases). V was pared by 0 bases and J by 1 base, with 11 bases between. The CDR3 consists of 15 residues. Germline V gene lookup returns CDR1 SGHRS and CDR2 YFSETQ. CDR3 DNA: TGCGCCAGCAGCTTGGGACAGACCAATTCCTACGAGCAGTACTTC. Translated: CASSLGQTNSYEQYF.

The chain carries TRBV9 and TRBJ2-7; maybe TRBD2 (6 bases). The CDR3 is 13 residues long. V was trimmed by 4 bases and J by 9 bases, leaving 17 bases between them. Germline CDR1 reads SGDLS; CDR2 reads YYNGEE. DNA of the CDR3: TGTGCCAGCAGCCCTAGCGTACAGGCCGTGCAGTACTTC. As protein: CASSPSVQAVQYF.

The chain combines TRBV27 with TRBJ2-1; 8 bases are a match to TRBD2. Germline assignment: CDR1 MNHEY and CDR2 SMNVEV (reference sequence). The CDR3 has 14 amino acids. V was pared by 7 bases and J by 7 bases, with 9 bases of the junction left unmatched. The CDR3 is CASMSGGPLNEQFF. The CDR3 DNA sequence: TGTGCCAGCATGTCGGGGGGGCCTCTAAATGAGCAGTTCTTC.

The chain is built from TRBV19 and TRBJ1-1; D is perhaps TRBD1 (5 bases). The V end lost 8 bases, the J end lost 4 bases, and 17 bases lay between the germline ends. Germline CDR1 is LNHDA and CDR2 is SQIVND (reference sequence). This CDR3 comprises 14 residues. CDR3 in amino acids: CASCGRGGSTEAFF. The CDR3 DNA follows: TGTGCCAGTTGTGGGAGGGGCGGGAGCACTGAAGCTTTCTTT.

The rearrangement joins TRBV5-6 to TRBJ2-1, with 12 nucleotides matching TRBD2. The germline V gene encodes CDR1 SGHDT and CDR2 YYEEEE. This CDR3 is 19 amino acids long. J was trimmed by 6 bases and V by 0 bases; bases with no gene match: 13. The CDR3 is CASSLAASGGAAGANEQFF. The CDR3 nucleotides read TGTGCCAGCAGCTTGGCGGCTAGCGGGGGGGCCGCAGGTGCCAATGAGCAGTTCTTC.

This chain uses TRBV29-1 with TRBJ2-2; TRBD1 might be the D (5 bases). V shed 4 bases and J shed 5 bases, with 11 bases lying between them. The germline gives CDR1 SQVTM, CDR2 ANQGSEA. This CDR3 is built from 13 residues. CDR3 in DNA: TGCAGCGTTGGCTCAGGGTTGACCGGGGAGCTGTTTTTT. Translation: CSVGSGLTGELFF.

This clone is a singleton in its sample. V and J are TRBV29-1 and TRBJ1-5, with TRBD1 as a possible D gene (6 bases). The CDR3 is 14 residues long. V lost 4 bases and J lost 4, with 14 bases in between. Germline values: CDR1 SQVTM, CDR2 ANQGSEA. CDR3: CSVAGQSSNQPQHF. CDR3 nucleotides: TGCAGCGTTGCAGGACAGTCCTCGAATCAGCCCCAGCATTTT.

The chain joins TRBV5-1 to TRBJ1-2, with D possibly matching TRBD1 (5 bases). V was cut by 4 bases and J by 7 bases, with 17 bases left in between. Germline CDR1 is SGHRS and CDR2 is YFSETQ. This CDR3 is 14 amino acids long. CDR3: CASSLGQGAFGYTF. CDR3 in DNA: TGCGCCAGCAGCCTCGGACAAGGCGCCTTTGGCTACACCTTC.

This chain connects TRBV6-5 to TRBJ2-7; weak D call: TRBD2 (5 bases). V was trimmed by 2 bases and J by 8 bases, leaving 10 bases between them. Germline CDR1 reads MNHEY; CDR2 reads SVGAGI. This CDR3 has 12 amino acids. The CDR3 sequence: CASSYGEGKQYF. The CDR3 region has the DNA TGTGCCAGCAGTTACGGTGAGGGCAAGCAGTACTTC.

The chain recombines TRBV28 with TRBJ2-7; D is undetermined. V dropped 3 bases and J dropped 5 bases, with 11 bases sitting between them. This CDR3 spans 13 amino acids. CDR1 is MDHEN and CDR2 is SYDVKM in the germline V gene. CDR3 sequence: CASSFESRDEQYF. The DNA of the CDR3 is TGTGCCAGCAGTTTTGAGAGTAGGGACGAGCAGTACTTC. The full variable domain, its missing parts supplied by reference TRBV28 and TRBJ2-7, is DVKVTQSSRYLVKRTGEKVFLECVQDMDHENMFWYRQDPGLGLRLIYFSYDVKMKEKGDIPEGYSVSREKKERFSLILESASTNQTSMYLCASSFESRDEQYFGPGTRLTVT.

The J gene is TRBJ1-3, the V gene TRBV9; 8 positions match TRBD1. V lost 4 bases to trimming and J lost 0 bases; unmatched junction nucleotides: 3. The CDR3 loop spans 15 amino acids. Germline V lookup: CDR1 SGDLS, CDR2 YYNGEE. Written as DNA, the CDR3 is TGTGCCAGCAGCCTTGGACAGGGCTCTGGAAACACCATATATTTT. Amino acids: CASSLGQGSGNTIYF.

The chain is built from TRBV9 and TRBJ2-6, with D possibly matching TRBD2 (5 bases). Trimming left V 4 bases short and J 4 bases short, with 15 bases between. This CDR3 has 16 amino acids. Germline V gives CDR1 SGDLS, CDR2 YYNGEE. In DNA form, the CDR3 reads TGTGCCAGCAGCCCGCGAGGAGGAACCGGGGCCAACGTCCTGACTTTC. It translates to CASSPRGGTGANVLTF.

The chain is built from TRBV7-2 and TRBJ1-2; 9 positions agree with TRBD1. This CDR3 has 14 amino acids. V was pared by 4 bases and J by 8 bases, with 8 bases of the junction left unmatched. Looked up from germline, CDR1 is SGHTA and CDR2 is FQGNSA. The CDR3 here is CASSYGTGNVGYTF. The DNA for the CDR3 is TGTGCCAGCAGCTACGGGACAGGGAACGTGGGCTACACCTTC.